The subject of this entry is one T cell receptor beta chain. What this receptor recognizes is not known. Per-nucleotide qualities are absent, and no much larger clonotype sits a single base away. Peripheral blood CD8+ and CD4+ T cells from healthy donors, Susac syndrome patients and multiple sclerosis patients were profiled using high-throughput TCR beta sequencing. Healthy donors were included as age- and sex-matched controls. Bulk CD8+ and CD4+ T cells were purified by magnetic negative isolation, whereas CD8+ TEMRA cells were enriched by FACS. Blood was drawn into EDTA tubes, processed within 24 hours, and PBMCs were isolated by density gradient centrifugation. PBMCs intended for TCR sequencing were frozen in liquid nitrogen and were later thawed in a 37 degrees C water bath. A purity of at least 90% was achieved for sorted or isolated CD4+, CD8+ and CD8+ TEMRA cells. CDR1 and CDR2 are read off the germline V gene (reference sequence) as SEHNR and FQNEAQ. V is shortened by 1 base, J by 8 bases, and the region joining them spans 8 bases. From cysteine to phenylalanine, the CDR3 is 12 amino acids long. This entry keeps only the CDR3 DNA: 36 bases, framed from base 1.

The data were taken from a study of CD8 T cells in Susac syndrome (dated by TCRdb to between 2018 and 2020). Context from the whole study: Whether CD8+ T cell activation and differentiation in Susac syndrome was antigen driven was tested using repertoire sequencing.

General study outcomes and caveats: The study acknowledged that relatively few individuals were included in the TCR sequencing and HLA analysis.

RNA was extracted using the RNeasy kit, and roughly 0.45 to 1 microgram was reverse transcribed with random hexamers. The immunoSEQ multiplex PCR assay, which covers 54 Vbeta and 13 Jbeta segments, was used to amplify TCR beta CDR3 regions. PCR amplification bias was corrected using a synthetic template baseline for primer optimization and computational correction. As for the original processing: Only productive sequences were kept, with reads annotated to V, D and J genes according to IMGT and analyzed in immunoSEQ Analyzer. Clonality was calculated as one minus the Shannon entropy normalized by log2 of the number of productive unique sequences. For each patient and control, public and private clones were evaluated within the 100 most prevalent clones. A clone was defined as Susac-specific if it was absent from the healthy and MS cohorts, from approximately 980 published viral clones and from other ImmuneACCESS disease sequences. Using fastp at Q25 and MiXCR, TCRdb reprocessed the public reads and kept productive beta chains. Every entry covers one CDR3 protein and lists the most common genes and DNA from its rows. These V and J calls rely on TCRdb rather than the paper's analysis. The sample data list roughly 130,000 distinct CDR3 sequences, and nearly 95% of these were observed just once. Around 0.12% of the sample is taken by the ten largest.

The sequence joins TRBV7-9 to TRBJ1-2; there is no confident call for the D gene. This sequence originates from a human donor in good health. What was sequenced was CD4+ T cells from PBMCs. The CDR3 sequence is CASSLGRVGYTF. The DNA sequence follows: TGTGCCAGCAGCTTAGGTCGCGTAGGCTACACCTTC.